The present entry profiles one T cell receptor (beta chain) with its context. The PCR made use of 60 Vbeta and 13 Jbeta primers. The data were produced by immunoSEQ multiplex PCR, yet TCRdb's version contains in-frame clones alone and is incomplete. This sample has roughly 110,000 clones, with over 70% found just once. This CDR3 comprises 13 residues. CDR1 is KGHSH and CDR2 is LQKENI in the germline V gene. Trimming stripped 2 bases from V and 8 bases from J, with 9 bases between. The data are from a study of cytomegalovirus exposure and HLA in healthy donors. The clonotype comes from a male donor in good health and CMV-seropositive. The chain has TRBV18 and TRBJ1-4; no clear D gene. Sequenced sample: PBMCs. The CDR3 spells CASSPSATEKLFF. Here the CDR3 DNA reads TGTGCCAGCTCACCAAGCGCAACAGAAAAACTGTTTTTT.